What follows is one T cell receptor beta chain and its context. This sample stems from a study of blood T cells in healthy people across ages. About the study: Template switching retrieved approximately one barcoded beta molecule for each two T cells.

CDR3 length equals 15 residues. Germline V gene lookup returns CDR1 DFQATT and CDR2 SNEGSKA (reference sequence). The V end lost 3 bases, the J end lost 1 base, and 12 bases lay between the germline ends. With a J-beta primer mix and a sample-barcoded 5' primer, a second PCR ran 7 to 11 cycles. Each CDR3 protein gets one entry after TCRdb re-called the 5' RACE reads with MiXCR. Of under 700,000 distinct CDR3 sequences in the sample, nearly 25% were seen once. The sample was also linked to a second study, of T cells of mothers and their children. This second study notes: Added by the second PCR's M1S primer were sample barcodes and 2-4 random nucleotides.

The sequencing input was blood. This sequence joins TRBV20-1 and TRBJ2-2; no definite D call. This clonotype originated in a boy younger than 18 in good health. As DNA, the CDR3 is TGCAGTGCTAGCGTAGGAATCGGGAACACCGGGGAGCTGTTTTTT. This encodes CSASVGIGNTGELFF.